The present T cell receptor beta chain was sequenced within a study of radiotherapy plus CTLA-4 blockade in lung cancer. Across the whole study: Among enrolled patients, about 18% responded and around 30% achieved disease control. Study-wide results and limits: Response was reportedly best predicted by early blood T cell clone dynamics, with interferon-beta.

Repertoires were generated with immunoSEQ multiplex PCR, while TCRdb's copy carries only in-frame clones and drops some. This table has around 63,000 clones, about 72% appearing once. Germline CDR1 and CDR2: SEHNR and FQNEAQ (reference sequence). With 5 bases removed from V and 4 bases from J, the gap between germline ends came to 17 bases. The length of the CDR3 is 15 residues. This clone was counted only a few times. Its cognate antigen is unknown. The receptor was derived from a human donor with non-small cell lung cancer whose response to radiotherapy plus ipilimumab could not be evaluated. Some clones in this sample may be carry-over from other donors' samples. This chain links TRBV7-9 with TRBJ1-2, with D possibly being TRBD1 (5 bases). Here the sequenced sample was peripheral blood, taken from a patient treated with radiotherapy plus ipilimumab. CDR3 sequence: CASSPGTSSGYGYTF. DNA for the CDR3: TGTGCCAGCAGCCCGGGGACTTCTTCGGGCTATGGCTACACCTTC. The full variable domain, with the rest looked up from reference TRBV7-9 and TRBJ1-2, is DTGVSQNPRHKITKRGQNVTFRCDPISEHNRLYWYRQTLGQGPEFLTYFQNEAQLEKSRLLSDRFSAERPKGSFSTLEIQRTEQGDSAMYLCASSPGTSSGYGYTFGSGTRLTVV.